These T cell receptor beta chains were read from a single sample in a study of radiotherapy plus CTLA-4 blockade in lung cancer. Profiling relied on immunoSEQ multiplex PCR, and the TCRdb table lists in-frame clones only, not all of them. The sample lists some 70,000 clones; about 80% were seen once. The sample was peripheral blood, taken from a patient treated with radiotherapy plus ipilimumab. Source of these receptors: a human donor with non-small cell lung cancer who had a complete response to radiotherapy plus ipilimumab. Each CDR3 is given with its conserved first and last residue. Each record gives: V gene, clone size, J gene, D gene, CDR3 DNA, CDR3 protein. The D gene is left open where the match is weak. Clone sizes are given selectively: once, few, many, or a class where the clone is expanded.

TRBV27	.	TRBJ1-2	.	TGTGCCAGCAGTTATGCGGGGGGTAACTATGGCTACACCTTC	CASSYAGGNYGYTF
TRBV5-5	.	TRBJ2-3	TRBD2	TGTGCCAGCACGGGGACTACGTTAGGGTATTTT	CASTGTTLGYF
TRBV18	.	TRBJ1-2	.	TGTGCCAGCTCACCGAGCTCTAACTATGGCTACACCTTC	CASSPSSNYGYTF
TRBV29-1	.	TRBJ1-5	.	TGCAGCGTTGGGACCAATCAGCCCCAGCATTTT	CSVGTNQPQHF
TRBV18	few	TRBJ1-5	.	TGTGCCAGCTCACCATCAGAGAATCAGCCCCAGCATTTT	CASSPSENQPQHF
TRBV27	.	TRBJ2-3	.	TGTGCCAGCAGTCCTAGGGGGTGGAACACAGATACGCAGTATTTT	CASSPRGWNTDTQYF
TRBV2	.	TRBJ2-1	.	TGTGCCAGCGCGACGAGAAATGAGCAGTTCTTC	CASATRNEQFF
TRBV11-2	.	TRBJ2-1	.	TGTGCCAGCAGCTTAGCTGGGGCCCAGGGTTGGAATGAGCAGTTCTTC	CASSLAGAQGWNEQFF
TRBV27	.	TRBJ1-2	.	TGTGCCAGCAGTCGCTCCGGGGCGCCATGGGATGGCTACACCTTC	CASSRSGAPWDGYTF
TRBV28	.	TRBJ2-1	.	TGTGCCAGCAGTTTAAGGGGAAGGGGAATTTTCGGAAATGAGCAGTTCTTC	CASSLRGRGIFGNEQFF
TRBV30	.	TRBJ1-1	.	TGTGCCTGGAGGCCAGGTGGGGTGGCTGAAGCTTTCTTT	CAWRPGGVAEAFF
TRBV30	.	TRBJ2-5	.	TGTGCCTGGAGTCGTCGGCGACAAGAGACCCAGTACTTC	CAWSRRRQETQYF
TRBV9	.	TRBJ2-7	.	TGTGCCAGCTCAACCGGCCCGGATCGCTCCTACGAGCAGTACTTC	CASSTGPDRSYEQYF
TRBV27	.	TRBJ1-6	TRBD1	TGTGTGAGGACAGGGGGCCTCTATAATTCACCCCTCCACTTT	CVRTGGLYNSPLHF
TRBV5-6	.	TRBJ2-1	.	TGTGCCAGCAGCTTGAGGGGGGGGGCCGAGCAGTTCTTC	CASSLRGGAEQFF
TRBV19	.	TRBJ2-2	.	TGTGCCAGTAGTATGGATGCGGGTTACTACACCGGGGAGCTGTTTTTT	CASSMDAGYYTGELFF
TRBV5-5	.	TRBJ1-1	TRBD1	TGTGCCAGCAGCCCAAGGACAGGGCGGTCCCTGAACACTGAAGCTTTCTTT	CASSPRTGRSLNTEAFF
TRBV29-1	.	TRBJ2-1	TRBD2	TGCAGCGTTTCTACCCACATTCCGGGACTAGCGTCGACTGAAGAGCAGTTCTTC	CSVSTHIPGLASTEEQFF
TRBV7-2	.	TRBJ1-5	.	TGTGCCAGCAGCTTATTCCCCTCCGTTTGGTCGGATCAGCCCCAGCATTTT	CASSLFPSVWSDQPQHF
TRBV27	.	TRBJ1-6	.	TGTGCCAGCAGCCTAGCGGAGAGTAATTCACCCCTCCACTTT	CASSLAESNSPLHF
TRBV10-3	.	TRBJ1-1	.	TGTGCCATCAGTGAGTCGAGGGGCGCAGCGAACACTGAAGCTTTCTTT	CAISESRGAANTEAFF
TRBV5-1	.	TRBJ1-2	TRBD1	TGCGCCAGCAGCTTGATGGGACAGCTTACCTATGGCTACACCTTC	CASSLMGQLTYGYTF
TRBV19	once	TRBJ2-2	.	TGTGCCAGTAGAAGTTGGACAGTCACCGGGGAGCTGTTTTTT	CASRSWTVTGELFF
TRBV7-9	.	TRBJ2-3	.	TGTGCCAGCAGCTTAGAGGCGGGCACAGATACGCAGTATTTT	CASSLEAGTDTQYF
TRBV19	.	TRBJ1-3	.	TGTGCCAGTATGAACCCCTACAGGGAGGGTGGAAACACCATATATTTT	CASMNPYREGGNTIYF
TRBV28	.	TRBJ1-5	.	TGTGCCAGCATTATGGGGAATCAGCCCCAGCATTTT	CASIMGNQPQHF
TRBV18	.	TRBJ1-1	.	TGTGCCAGCTCACCGACTCGGACTGCCAAGAGGGCTTTCTTT	CASSPTRTAKRAFF
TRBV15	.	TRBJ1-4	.	TGTGCCACCAGCAGGACTAATGAAAAACTGTTTTTT	CATSRTNEKLFF
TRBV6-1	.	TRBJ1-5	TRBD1	TGTGCCAGCAGTCCGTCGGACAGGGGATATCAGCCCCAGCATTTT	CASSPSDRGYQPQHF
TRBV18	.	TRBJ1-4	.	TGTGCCAGCTCACCCCTCGGGGGGGGTAATGAAAAACTGTTTTTT	CASSPLGGGNEKLFF
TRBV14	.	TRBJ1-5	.	TGTGCCAGCAGCCAAAAGCCCAATCAGCCCCAGCATTTT	CASSQKPNQPQHF
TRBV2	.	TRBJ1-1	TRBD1	TGTGCCTCTTTTGTGAGGGGGCAGAGTGAAGCTTTCTTT	CASFVRGQSEAFF
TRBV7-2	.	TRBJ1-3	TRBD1	TGTGCCAGCAGCTTACAGGGGGACTCTGGAAACACCATATATTTT	CASSLQGDSGNTIYF